A selection of T cell receptor beta chains follows, all from one sample in a study of CD8 T cells in Susac syndrome. In TCRdb, the immunoSEQ multiplex PCR reads were re-called with MiXCR into one record per CDR3 protein. The table lists around 71,000 distinct CDR3 sequences, 96% of them singletons, with 0.095% to 0.13% in the top ten. What was sequenced was CD4+ T cells from PBMCs. Receptor source: a human donor with multiple sclerosis. Each CDR3 is given with its conserved first and last residue. D genes are given only for firm matches. Expanded clones are given a class, and other clones once, few, many or no size at all.

clone size: few
CDR3 length: 15
V gene: TRBV6-1
D gene: .
J gene: TRBJ2-7
CDR3 protein: CASSPRQGRGYEQYF

clone size: .
CDR3 length: 14
V gene: TRBV29-1
D gene: .
J gene: TRBJ1-1
CDR3 protein: CSVRRLLENTEAFF

clone size: .
CDR3 length: 15
V gene: TRBV30
D gene: .
J gene: TRBJ1-5
CDR3 protein: CAWSVERDSNQPQHF

clone size: .
CDR3 length: 14
V gene: TRBV12-3/TRBV12-4
D gene: TRBD1
J gene: TRBJ1-4
CDR3 protein: CASSGDRTNEKLFF

clone size: .
CDR3 length: 15
V gene: TRBV12-3/TRBV12-4
D gene: TRBD2
J gene: TRBJ2-3
CDR3 protein: CASSFSSGGADTQYF

clone size: .
CDR3 length: 16
V gene: TRBV7-9
D gene: .
J gene: TRBJ2-2
CDR3 protein: CASSPLGSERTGELFF

clone size: .
CDR3 length: 15
V gene: TRBV7-9
D gene: .
J gene: TRBJ2-7
CDR3 protein: CASSLVGGRGYEQYF

clone size: .
CDR3 length: 12
V gene: TRBV6-1
D gene: .
J gene: TRBJ1-5
CDR3 protein: CASSERNQPQHF

clone size: .
CDR3 length: 14
V gene: TRBV20-1
D gene: .
J gene: TRBJ2-3
CDR3 protein: CSAPGGGRTDTQYF

clone size: once
CDR3 length: 15
V gene: TRBV27
D gene: .
J gene: TRBJ2-7
CDR3 protein: CASTQTGGPPYEQYF

clone size: .
CDR3 length: 15
V gene: TRBV27
D gene: TRBD2
J gene: TRBJ2-1
CDR3 protein: CASSPTRGGYNEQFF

clone size: .
CDR3 length: 19
V gene: TRBV24-1
D gene: TRBD2
J gene: TRBJ2-1
CDR3 protein: CATSAPGLAGVHSYNEQFF

clone size: .
CDR3 length: 13
V gene: TRBV29-1
D gene: .
J gene: TRBJ1-1
CDR3 protein: CSVVRPVNTEAFF

clone size: .
CDR3 length: 16
V gene: TRBV12-3/TRBV12-4
D gene: .
J gene: TRBJ1-5
CDR3 protein: CASSSNLDNSNQPQHF

clone size: .
CDR3 length: 13
V gene: TRBV7-2
D gene: .
J gene: TRBJ1-3
CDR3 protein: CASSWDRGNTIYF

clone size: .
CDR3 length: 16
V gene: TRBV11-2
D gene: TRBD2
J gene: TRBJ2-5
CDR3 protein: CASSFGRGPYQETQYF

clone size: .
CDR3 length: 13
V gene: TRBV10-3
D gene: .
J gene: TRBJ2-7
CDR3 protein: CAISERGSYEQYF

clone size: .
CDR3 length: 16
V gene: TRBV5-4
D gene: TRBD1
J gene: TRBJ1-1
CDR3 protein: CASRTTGGRGNTEAFF

clone size: .
CDR3 length: 12
V gene: TRBV2
D gene: .
J gene: TRBJ2-5
CDR3 protein: CASSRHEETQYF

clone size: .
CDR3 length: 16
V gene: TRBV3-1
D gene: .
J gene: TRBJ1-1
CDR3 protein: CASSQRRGEVNTEAFF

clone size: .
CDR3 length: 15
V gene: TRBV20-1
D gene: .
J gene: TRBJ1-6
CDR3 protein: CSAPSTGTSNSPLHF

clone size: .
CDR3 length: 15
V gene: TRBV20-1
D gene: TRBD2
J gene: TRBJ2-3
CDR3 protein: CSALSGGPEGDTQYF

clone size: .
CDR3 length: 16
V gene: TRBV4-1
D gene: .
J gene: TRBJ2-7
CDR3 protein: CASSQEPFGDSYEQYF

clone size: .
CDR3 length: 15
V gene: TRBV9
D gene: .
J gene: TRBJ1-1
CDR3 protein: CASSAQGSPNTEAFF

clone size: .
CDR3 length: 15
V gene: TRBV5-4
D gene: TRBD2
J gene: TRBJ2-3
CDR3 protein: CASTIAGGRADTQYF

clone size: once
CDR3 length: 13
V gene: TRBV5-1
D gene: .
J gene: TRBJ2-5
CDR3 protein: CASSLVGEETQYF

clone size: once
CDR3 length: 15
V gene: TRBV30
D gene: .
J gene: TRBJ2-5
CDR3 protein: CAWSSVTGAGETQYF

clone size: few
CDR3 length: 14
V gene: TRBV12-3/TRBV12-4
D gene: .
J gene: TRBJ2-7
CDR3 protein: CASSLRGPNYEQYF

clone size: .
CDR3 length: 14
V gene: TRBV27
D gene: .
J gene: TRBJ2-1
CDR3 protein: CASSLLGGNNEQFF

clone size: .
CDR3 length: 15
V gene: TRBV5-8
D gene: TRBD2
J gene: TRBJ2-1
CDR3 protein: CASSRSGGTNNEQFF

clone size: .
CDR3 length: 14
V gene: TRBV24-1
D gene: .
J gene: TRBJ1-5
CDR3 protein: CATPLGDSNQPQHF

clone size: .
CDR3 length: 14
V gene: TRBV5-1
D gene: .
J gene: TRBJ1-6
CDR3 protein: CASSLDPANSPLHF

clone size: .
CDR3 length: 13
V gene: TRBV29-1
D gene: .
J gene: TRBJ2-5
CDR3 protein: CSVSTPGPETQYF

clone size: .
CDR3 length: 13
V gene: TRBV12-3/TRBV12-4
D gene: .
J gene: TRBJ1-1
CDR3 protein: CASATPKSTEAFF

clone size: .
CDR3 length: 17
V gene: TRBV20-1
D gene: .
J gene: TRBJ1-1
CDR3 protein: CSARDPSQGMLKAEAFF

clone size: .
CDR3 length: 16
V gene: TRBV4-1
D gene: TRBD1
J gene: TRBJ2-7
CDR3 protein: CASSQAEGQGVYEQYF

clone size: .
CDR3 length: 14
V gene: TRBV12-3/TRBV12-4
D gene: .
J gene: TRBJ2-2
CDR3 protein: CASSLLVNTGELFF

clone size: .
CDR3 length: 13
V gene: TRBV20-1
D gene: .
J gene: TRBJ2-7
CDR3 protein: CSVLGGRNYEQYF

clone size: few
CDR3 length: 14
V gene: TRBV7-2
D gene: .
J gene: TRBJ1-4
CDR3 protein: CASSLTATNEKLFF

clone size: .
CDR3 length: 13
V gene: TRBV29-1
D gene: .
J gene: TRBJ1-1
CDR3 protein: CSVEEAGSTEAFF

clone size: .
CDR3 length: 17
V gene: TRBV3-1
D gene: .
J gene: TRBJ2-2
CDR3 protein: CASSQVSSFPNTGELFF

clone size: .
CDR3 length: 12
V gene: TRBV29-1
D gene: .
J gene: TRBJ1-2
CDR3 protein: CSVDEAGYGYTF

clone size: .
CDR3 length: 17
V gene: TRBV28
D gene: .
J gene: TRBJ1-3
CDR3 protein: CASSLGVDGYSGNTIYF

clone size: .
CDR3 length: 15
V gene: TRBV28
D gene: .
J gene: TRBJ1-4
CDR3 protein: CASSLSPTVREKLFF

clone size: few
CDR3 length: 15
V gene: TRBV3-1
D gene: .
J gene: TRBJ2-3
CDR3 protein: CASSQVGTGTDTQYF

clone size: .
CDR3 length: 18
V gene: TRBV3-1
D gene: TRBD2
J gene: TRBJ2-3
CDR3 protein: CASSQDSPAGGWTDTQYF

clone size: .
CDR3 length: 14
V gene: TRBV30
D gene: TRBD1
J gene: TRBJ2-7
CDR3 protein: CAWTRKDRGHEQYF

clone size: .
CDR3 length: 16
V gene: TRBV11-2
D gene: TRBD2
J gene: TRBJ2-1
CDR3 protein: CASSLLSGGIYNEQFF

clone size: once
CDR3 length: 11
V gene: TRBV20-1
D gene: .
J gene: TRBJ1-4
CDR3 protein: CSARDREKLFF

clone size: .
CDR3 length: 11
V gene: TRBV5-6
D gene: .
J gene: TRBJ1-2
CDR3 protein: CASSLGGGYTF

clone size: .
CDR3 length: 12
V gene: TRBV4-2
D gene: .
J gene: TRBJ2-7
CDR3 protein: CASSHGAYEQYF

clone size: .
CDR3 length: 14
V gene: TRBV12-3/TRBV12-4
D gene: .
J gene: TRBJ1-5
CDR3 protein: CASTLDRGNQPQHF

clone size: .
CDR3 length: 17
V gene: TRBV20-1
D gene: .
J gene: TRBJ2-1
CDR3 protein: CSAIGLAKVVREDEQFF

clone size: .
CDR3 length: 16
V gene: TRBV20-1
D gene: .
J gene: TRBJ1-5
CDR3 protein: CSARLRSRNSNQPQHF